This T cell receptor beta chain stems from a study of shared clonotypes between healthy human individuals. Findings and caveats of the study: Naive subsets generally exceeded memory subsets in estimated richness. Sample collection involved blood only; tissue repertoires are likely different. The expectation was that sequencing depth would affect clonotype sharing among donors.

Assay: immunoSEQ multiplex PCR; the TCRdb copy retains only in-frame clones and omits some. Of around 980,000 clones listed, approximately 80% were seen once; the top ten hold roughly 0.57%. It was into CD45RA+ naive and CD45RA-negative memory subsets that the CD4+ cells were split. Germline values: CDR1 ENHRY, CDR2 SYGVKD. CDR3 length: 13 amino acids. J gave up 0 bases and V 8 bases, and 2 bases lay outside the gene matches. Points on this clone: The target antigen is unknown. Other nucleotide sequences from this sample produce the same CDR3.

The receptor was derived from a man aged 18-30 years in good health. Some clones in this sample may be carry-over from other donors' samples. The V call is TRBV10-3, the J call TRBJ1-1, with TRBD1 matching 8 bases. Sequencing input: memory CD4+ T cells from PBMCs. Described subset: CD45RA-negative fraction. The CDR3 nucleotides read TGTGCCATCCGACAGGGGCTGAACACTGAAGCTTTCTTT. As protein: CAIRQGLNTEAFF.